The T cell receptor (beta chain) under discussion was sequenced for a study of T cells after yellow fever vaccination. One entry per CDR3 protein, called by TCRdb with MiXCR from the 5' RACE reads. The table lists a few hundred thousand distinct CDR3 sequences, roughly 4.3% of them singletons. The CDR3 covers 15 residues. CDR1 is SGHVS and CDR2 is FQNEAQ in the germline V gene. The V end was cut by 3 bases, the J end by 1 base, with 11 bases between. The receptor's source is a man younger than 35 who received the YFV17D yellow fever vaccine. The chain links TRBV7-8 to TRBJ2-3; D perhaps matches TRBD2 (5 bases). Sequenced material: PBMCs, taken 5 days after the yellow fever booster vaccination. CDR3 DNA: TGTGCCAGCAGCTTCCTCCCCGGGGGCACAGATACGCAGTATTTT. Translated, it gives CASSFLPGGTDTQYF. Supplemented by reference TRBV7-8 and TRBJ2-3, the full variable domain reads GAGVSQSPRYKVAKRGQDVALRCDPISGHVSLFWYQQALGQGPEFLTYFQNEAQLDKSGLPSDRFFAERPEGSVSTLKIQRTQQEDSAVYLCASSFLPGGTDTQYFGPGTRLTVL.